This T cell receptor (beta chain) comes out of a study of T cell repertoires in cytomegalovirus infection. Study summary: Through public TCR beta signatures, both CMV infection and matching HLA type were indicated.

This clonotype has more than one count but fewer than ten. Its target is unknown. Germline V lookup: CDR1 SGHTA, CDR2 FQGNSA. The CDR3 sequence is 13 residues long. Trimming took off 2 bases at V and 2 bases at J, with 6 bases between the two ends. In TCRdb, the reads were re-called with MiXCR into one record per CDR3 protein. The table shows around 300,000 distinct CDR3 sequences, with 20% to 25% occurring only once. This sequence joins TRBV7-2 and TRBJ2-5; D not certain. The material sequenced was cultured PBMCs, taken from culture after CMV antigen stimulation. The source of this sequence is a human donor in good health (CMV status not recorded). Some clones in this sample may be carry-over from other donors' samples. The CDR3 region has the DNA TGTGCCAGCAGCTTAAACATACAAGAGACCCAGTACTTC. Encoded protein: CASSLNIQETQYF.